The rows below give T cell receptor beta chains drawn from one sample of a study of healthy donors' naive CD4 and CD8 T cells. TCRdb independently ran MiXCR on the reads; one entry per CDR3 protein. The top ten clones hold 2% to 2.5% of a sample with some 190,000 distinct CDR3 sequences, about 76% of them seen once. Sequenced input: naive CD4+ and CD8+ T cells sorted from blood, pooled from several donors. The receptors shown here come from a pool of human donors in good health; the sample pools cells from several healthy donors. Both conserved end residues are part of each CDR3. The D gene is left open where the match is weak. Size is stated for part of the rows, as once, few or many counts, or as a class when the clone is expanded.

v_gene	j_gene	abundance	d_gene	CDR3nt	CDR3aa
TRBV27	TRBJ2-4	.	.	TGTGCCAGCAGTTTAGGCGGTGGGGACATTCAGTACTTC	CASSLGGGDIQYF
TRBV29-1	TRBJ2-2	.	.	TGCAGCGGGGCATCTAACACCGGGGAGCTGTTTTTT	CSGASNTGELFF
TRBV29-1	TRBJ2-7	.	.	TGCAGCGTTGATTTACAGTACGAGCAGTACTTC	CSVDLQYEQYF
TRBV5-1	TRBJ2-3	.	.	TGCGCCAGCAGCTTGTACAGGGAGGGAGATACGCAGTATTTT	CASSLYREGDTQYF
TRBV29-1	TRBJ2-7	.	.	TGCAGCGTTGAGACTACCTTCTACGAGCAGTACTTC	CSVETTFYEQYF
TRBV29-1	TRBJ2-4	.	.	TGCAGCGCCCTCAGGGCCCAGGGAGACAAAAACATTCAGTACTTC	CSALRAQGDKNIQYF
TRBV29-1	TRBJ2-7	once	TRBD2	TGCAGCGTTGAGGGACTAGGCGTCTACGAGCAGTACTTC	CSVEGLGVYEQYF
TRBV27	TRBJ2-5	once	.	TGTGCCAGTGGACTGTGGGAGACCCAGTACTTC	CASGLWETQYF
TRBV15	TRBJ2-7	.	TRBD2	TGTGCCACCAGCAGAGGAGGACTAGCAAACGAGCAGTACTTC	CATSRGGLANEQYF
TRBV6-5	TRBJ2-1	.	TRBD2	TGTGCCAGCAGTCGCGGGACTAGCGGAGGTAATGAGCAGTTCTTC	CASSRGTSGGNEQFF
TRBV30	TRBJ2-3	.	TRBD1	TGTGCCCGATCCGGACAGGAGACAGATACGCAGTATTTT	CARSGQETDTQYF
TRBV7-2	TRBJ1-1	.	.	TGTGCTAGCAGCCGACCGGACAGTATGAACACTGAAGCTTTCTTT	CASSRPDSMNTEAFF
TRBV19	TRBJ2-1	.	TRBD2	TGTGCCAGTAGTACGTCTAGCGGGACCTACAATGAGCAGTTCTTC	CASSTSSGTYNEQFF
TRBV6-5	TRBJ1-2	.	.	TGTGCCAGCAAGACAGCCGACTATGGCTACACCTTC	CASKTADYGYTF
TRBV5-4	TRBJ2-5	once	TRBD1	TGTGCCAGCAGGAAGGGACAGGGAAGCACCCAAGAGACCCAGTACTTC	CASRKGQGSTQETQYF
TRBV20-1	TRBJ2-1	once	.	TGCAGTGCTAGAGATCGGGTACAGTCCTACAATGAGCAGTTCTTC	CSARDRVQSYNEQFF